The 23 T cell receptor beta chains reported below all come from one sample, sequenced in a study of brain T cells in children with intractable seizures. Noted time point: blood from clinic visit 5 months post-surgery; TSC patient then seizure free. Assay: immunoSEQ multiplex PCR; the TCRdb copy retains only in-frame clones and omits some. The sample shows 340,000 or so clones, roughly 93% of them seen only once. The sequencing here drew on peripheral blood, taken roughly 5 months after surgery. All receptors derive from a boy under three years old with tuberous sclerosis and intractable seizures.

This chain links TRBV9 with TRBJ2-3; TRBD1 might be the D (5 bases). The V gene lost 2 bases and the J gene lost 3 bases, with 13 bases spanning the gap. Per the germline V gene, CDR1 is SGDLS and CDR2 is YYNGEE. The CDR3 contains 15 residues. The CDR3 loop is CASSVQGRATDTQYF. CDR3 coding DNA: TGTGCCAGCAGCGTTCAGGGAAGAGCAACAGATACGCAGTATTTT.

The chain joins TRBV6-5 to TRBJ1-5; no clear D gene. The CDR3 has 13 residues. Germline V gives CDR1 MNHEY, CDR2 SVGAGI. Trimming pared 11 bases from V and 1 base from J, leaving 12 bases between. CDR3 DNA sequence: TGTGCCGGCGGGTCGGACAGCAATCAGCCCCAGCATTTT. Protein product: CAGGSDSNQPQHF.

This chain joins TRBV6-5 and TRBJ2-2; D might be TRBD1 or TRBD2, each matching 5 bases. V gave up 6 bases and J gave up 2 bases, with 10 bases separating them. The CDR3 is 14 residues long. Germline assignment: CDR1 MNHEY and CDR2 SVGAGI. The DNA for the CDR3 is TGTGCCAGCAGCGGGACCGATAACACCGGGGAGCTGTTTTTT. Its translation: CASSGTDNTGELFF.

This clone was detected once. This chain links TRBV3-1 (or the pseudogene TRBV3-2) with TRBJ2-1; the D gene is possibly TRBD2 (5 bases). V gave up 4 bases and J gave up 7 bases, with 20 bases separating them. CDR1 is LGHDT, CDR2 YNNKEL, per germline (reference sequence). The CDR3 consists of 16 residues. The CDR3 nucleotides read TGTGCCAGCAGCCCTTTAGTAGCGACTTTCGGTAATGAGCAGTTCTTC. Protein sequence: CASSPLVATFGNEQFF.

The rearrangement links TRBV11-1 to TRBJ2-5; tentative D call: TRBD1 (6 bases). The V gene lost 2 bases and the J gene lost 7 bases, with 14 bases spanning the gap. Germline V gene lookup returns CDR1 SGHAT and CDR2 FQDESV (reference sequence). CDR3 length equals 14 residues. In DNA form, the CDR3 reads TGTGCCAGCAGCTTAAGGGGACACGGAGCGACCCAGTACTTC. Translation gives CASSLRGHGATQYF.

In its sample, this clone was seen once. V is TRBV24-1 and J is TRBJ2-1, with 9 bases aligning to TRBD1. This CDR3 has 16 amino acids. CDR1 and CDR2 from the germline V gene are KGHDR and SFDVKD. V dropped 4 bases and J dropped 8; count of bases not matched to a gene: 11. The CDR3 DNA reads TGTGCCACCAGTGACCTGGTTGGGACAGGGATATATGAGCAGTTCTTC. Amino acid sequence: CATSDLVGTGIYEQFF.

The chain links TRBV7-3 to TRBJ2-5, with 16 bases aligning to TRBD2. The length of the CDR3 is 17 residues. Germline values: CDR1 SGHTA, CDR2 FQGTGA. The ends lost 5 bases at V and 2 bases at J; junction bases unmatched: 5. The CDR3, as DNA: TGTGCCAGCAGCATGGGACTAGCGGGAGGGGTACAAGAGACCCAGTACTTC. Its translation is CASSMGLAGGVQETQYF.

The chain links TRBV30 to TRBJ2-1, with D perhaps matching TRBD2 (6 bases). The CDR3 length is 21 residues. Germline V gives CDR1 GTSNPN, CDR2 SVGIG (reference sequence). The V gene lost 1 base and the J gene lost 3 bases, with 31 bases spanning the gap. The CDR3 bases are TGTGCCTGGAGTGACCTCCCTCGTCTAGCGTCAAAGTTCGGATTCTACAATGAGCAGTTCTTC. Translated, it gives CAWSDLPRLASKFGFYNEQFF. Variable domain in full (rest from reference TRBV30 and TRBJ2-1): SQTIHQWPATLVQPVGSPLSLECTVEGTSNPNLYWYRQAAGRGLQLLFYSVGIGQISSEVPQNLSASRPQDRQFILSSKKLLLSDSGFYLCAWSDLPRLASKFGFYNEQFFGPGTRLTVL.

This chain uses TRBV2 with TRBJ1-2; D ambiguous. Deletions cut 3 bases from V and 4 bases from J, with 9 bases between. Germline V gives CDR1 SNHLY, CDR2 FYNNEI. The CDR3 consists of 13 residues. The CDR3 protein is CASSDLTSYGYTF. The CDR3, as DNA: TGTGCCAGCAGTGATTTAACCAGCTATGGCTACACCTTC.

The chain combines TRBV11-3 with TRBJ2-2, with D possibly being TRBD2 (5 bases). CDR3 length: 18 amino acids. Trimming stripped 4 bases from V and 0 bases from J, with 18 bases between. Germline CDR1 is SGHNT and CDR2 is YENEEA. The CDR3 region is CASSYRAGRRPNTGELFF. CDR3 coding DNA: TGTGCCAGCAGCTACCGGGCAGGAAGGAGGCCGAACACCGGGGAGCTGTTTTTT. Full variable domain (outside the CDR3, taken from reference TRBV11-3 and TRBJ2-2): EAGVVQSPRYKIIEKKQPVAFWCNPISGHNTLYWYLQNLGQGPELLIRYENEEAVDDSQLPKDRFSAERLKGVDSTLKIQPAELGDSAVYLCASSYRAGRRPNTGELFFGEGSRLTVL.

The chain carries TRBV7-3 and TRBJ2-2; 8 nucleotides agree with TRBD2. In germline, CDR1 is SGHTA, CDR2 FQGTGA. V lost 2 bases, J lost 5 bases, and 1 base stayed unmatched. This CDR3 comprises 14 residues. The CDR3 coding sequence is TGTGCCAGCAGCTTATCTAGCGGGACCGGGGAGCTGTTTTTT. It is translated as CASSLSSGTGELFF. Using reference TRBV7-3 and TRBJ2-2 for the parts outside the CDR3, the full variable domain is GAGVSQTPSNKVTEKGKYVELRCDPISGHTALYWYRQSLGQGPEFLIYFQGTGAADDSGLPNDRFFAVRPEGSVSTLKIQRTERGDSAVYLCASSLSSGTGELFFGEGSRLTVL.

J is TRBJ1-4 and V is TRBV5-5; D remains ambiguous. CDR1 and CDR2 (germline): SGHKS, YYEKEE (reference sequence). The CDR3 is 15 residues long. V lost 1 base, J lost 7 bases, and 14 bases lay in between. CDR3 sequence reads: CASSLLPREGEKLFF. For the CDR3, the DNA is TGTGCCAGCAGCTTGCTCCCGCGGGAAGGTGAAAAACTGTTTTTT.

This clone has only one observation. The V gene is TRBV5-8, the J gene TRBJ1-1, with D possibly being TRBD1 (5 bases). This CDR3 has 14 residues. The V gene's germline CDR1 is SGHTS and CDR2 YDEGEE. Trimming stripped 5 bases from V and 4 bases from J, with 15 bases between. The CDR3 nucleotides read TGTGCCAGCAGGACCTGGGGGGGAGGCACTGAAGCTTTCTTT. Its translation is CASRTWGGGTEAFF.

V gene TRBV30 combines with J gene TRBJ2-1; 8 nucleotides agree with TRBD2. V shed 4 bases and J 2 bases; nucleotides not matched to a gene: 4. This CDR3 spans 14 amino acids. From germline, CDR1 is GTSNPN and CDR2 SVGIG (reference sequence). CDR3 sequence reads: CAWNQLAAYNEQFF. CDR3 DNA sequence: TGTGCCTGGAACCAACTAGCGGCCTACAATGAGCAGTTCTTC.

In this sample, this clone turned up once. The V gene is TRBV24-1, the J gene TRBJ2-7; D gene ambiguous. V was pared by 2 bases and J by 4 bases, with 14 bases between. The CDR3 contains 15 residues. Germline values: CDR1 KGHDR, CDR2 SFDVKD. The CDR3 region is CATSDSRTALYEQYF. CDR3 nucleotides: TGTGCCACCAGTGATTCTAGGACCGCTCTGTACGAGCAGTACTTC.

This rearrangement joins TRBV15 to TRBJ1-2; a weak D match, TRBD1 (6 bases). The CDR3 sequence is 17 residues long. Germline V CDR1 and CDR2: LNHNV, YYDKDF (reference sequence). The V end lost 2 bases, the J end lost 10 bases, and 26 bases lay between the germline ends. The CDR3 coding sequence is TGTGCCACCAGCAGACAACGGGACACCCCACTTTCTGGTATCTACACCTTC. This codes for CATSRQRDTPLSGIYTF.

This chain links TRBV2 with TRBJ1-2, with a weak D call TRBD1 (5 bases). Trimming removed 5 bases from V and 4 bases from J, with 17 bases in between. This CDR3 contains 15 residues. Germline CDR1 reads SNHLY; CDR2 reads FYNNEI. Here the CDR3 reads CASSQSGTEIYGYTF. CDR3 DNA sequence: TGTGCCAGCAGTCAGTCAGGGACGGAAATCTATGGCTACACCTTC.

The rearrangement joins TRBV7-3 to TRBJ1-2; 9 bases fit TRBD1. This CDR3 contains 15 residues. The trim removed 0 bases at V and 4 bases at J, leaving 3 bases unmatched. The V gene's germline CDR1 is SGHTA and CDR2 FQGTGA. CDR3 nucleotides: TGTGCCAGCAGCTTAACGGGACAGGGATTCTATGGCTACACCTTC. Protein product: CASSLTGQGFYGYTF.

This clone was picked up one time. The chain combines TRBV5-1 with TRBJ1-2; a weak D match, TRBD1 (5 bases). CDR3 length equals 15 residues. Germline CDR1 is SGHRS and CDR2 is YFSETQ. The V end was cut by 1 base, the J end by 5 bases, with 15 bases between. The CDR3 here is CASSLNSRDPYGYTF. The CDR3 coding sequence is TGCGCCAGCAGCTTGAATAGCAGGGATCCTTATGGCTACACCTTC.

The chain's CDR3 is CASMERGRSYEQYF. The CDR3 region has the DNA TGTGCCAGCATGGAAAGGGGTAGGTCCTACGAGCAGTACTTC. The chain carries TRBV2 and TRBJ2-7; the D gene is possibly TRBD1 (5 bases). From germline, CDR1 is SNHLY and CDR2 FYNNEI. Trimming removed 7 bases at V and 1 base at J, with 14 bases between. The CDR3 totals 14 residues.

The count of this clone is one. The chain uses TRBV7-8 and TRBJ2-7; TRBD1 agrees at 8 bases. The CDR3 contains 16 residues. The germline gives CDR1 SGHVS, CDR2 FQNEAQ. With V trimmed by 2 bases and J by 3 bases, 9 bases remained unmatched. DNA of the CDR3: TGTGCCAGCAGCTTAACCGGGGCAGGGGGCCTCTACGAGCAGTACTTC. As protein: CASSLTGAGGLYEQYF.

V and J are TRBV5-1 and TRBJ1-2; D is ambiguous. Germline V lookup: CDR1 SGHRS, CDR2 YFSETQ. This CDR3 has 13 residues. V was trimmed by 0 bases and J by 3 bases, leaving 6 bases between them. DNA of the CDR3: TGCGCCAGCAGCTTGGAAACTGACTATGGCTACACCTTC. This codes for CASSLETDYGYTF.

This chain joins TRBV2 and TRBJ2-2, with 8 bases lining up with TRBD1. Per germline, CDR1 SNHLY and CDR2 FYNNEI. V lost 2 bases to trimming and J lost 6 bases; unmatched junction nucleotides: 2. The CDR3 has 14 amino acids. CDR3 coding DNA: TGTGCCAGCAGTGAACAGGGGGCGCCCGGGGAGCTGTTTTTT. Translating gives CASSEQGAPGELFF.